The next 15 T cell receptor beta chains were all read from a single sample in a study of blood T cell repertoires in COVID-19. Some clones are missing from TCRdb's copy, which holds only in-frame ones; the method was immunoSEQ multiplex PCR. The data show 320,000 or so clones, with 75% to 90% seen just once and approximately 1.9% held by the top ten. Sequencing used PBMCs or T cells enriched from blood (not recorded which). These receptors originate from a woman aged 25 to 39 who had been exposed to COVID-19.

The J gene is TRBJ1-1, the V gene TRBV28; D not resolved. Germline CDR1 and CDR2: MDHEN and SYDVKM. The ends were cut back, 8 bases at V and 0 bases at J, with 10 bases in the middle. The length of the CDR3 is 13 residues. The CDR3, as DNA: TGTGCCAGCTTTGGGGAGATGAACACTGAAGCTTTCTTT. As protein: CASFGEMNTEAFF.

The chain recombines TRBV28 with TRBJ1-1; D is unresolved. The CDR3 is 12 amino acids. Germline V gives CDR1 MDHEN, CDR2 SYDVKM. Trimming removed 3 bases at V and 3 bases at J, with 5 bases between. The CDR3, as DNA: TGTGCCAGCAGTTTTAGTGACACTGAAGCTTTCTTT. Translation: CASSFSDTEAFF.

V usage is TRBV9 and J usage is TRBJ2-1; TRBD2 matches 9 bases. Trimming removed 0 bases from V and 5 bases from J; junction bases left unmatched: 3. The CDR3 is 15 amino acids. The V gene's germline CDR1 is SGDLS and CDR2 YYNGEE. Written as DNA, the CDR3 is TGTGCCAGCAGCGTAGCTCGACTAGCGGACAATGAGCAGTTCTTC. This sequence encodes CASSVARLADNEQFF.

This clone was seen a single time. The V call is TRBV2, the J call TRBJ1-1, with TRBD1 as a possible D gene (6 bases). CDR3 length: 13 residues. The V end lost 5 bases, the J end lost 3 bases, and 10 bases lay between the germline ends. Germline V gene lookup returns CDR1 SNHLY and CDR2 FYNNEI. The CDR3 nucleotides are TGTGCCAGCAGTTTAGGGGGGGACACTGAAGCTTTCTTT. It encodes CASSLGGDTEAFF. Supplemented by reference TRBV2 and TRBJ1-1, the full variable domain reads EPEVTQTPSHQVTQMGQEVILRCVPISNHLYFYWYRQILGQKVEFLVSFYNNEISEKSEIFDDQFSVERPDGSNFTLKIRSTKLEDSAMYFCASSLGGDTEAFFGQGTRLTVV.

The chain couples TRBV10-1 to TRBJ2-3, with a possible D match to TRBD1 (6 bases). The CDR3 covers 14 residues. CDR1 and CDR2 from the germline V gene are WNHNN and SYGVQD (reference sequence). V was trimmed by 0 bases and J by 4 bases, leaving 8 bases between them. CDR3 DNA sequence: TGCGCCAGCAGTGAGTCAAACAGGGCAGATACGCAGTATTTT. Its protein is CASSESNRADTQYF.

The rearrangement links TRBV28 to TRBJ1-2; D is possibly TRBD1 (6 bases). V lost 6 bases to trimming and J lost 4 bases, with 12 bases between them. The CDR3 has 13 amino acids. Per the germline V gene, CDR1 is MDHEN and CDR2 is SYDVKM. The CDR3 here is CASSLQGIYGYTF. The CDR3 nucleotides are TGTGCCAGCAGCCTACAGGGAATCTATGGCTACACCTTC.

The rearrangement joins TRBV11-2 to TRBJ2-4, with TRBD2 matching 9 bases. Unmatched junction bases numbered 8, after V lost 0 bases and J lost 8 bases. CDR1 is SGHAT and CDR2 is FQNNGV in the germline V gene. There are 16 residues in the CDR3. CDR3 in amino acids: CASSLDGRGGRHIQYF. CDR3 in DNA: TGTGCCAGCAGCTTAGATGGGCGGGGGGGCCGTCACATTCAGTACTTC. Complete variable domain (other parts from reference TRBV11-2 and TRBJ2-4): EAGVAQSPRYKIIEKRQSVAFWCNPISGHATLYWYQQILGQGPKLLIQFQNNGVVDDSQLPKDRFSAERLKGVDSTLKIQPAKLEDSAVYLCASSLDGRGGRHIQYFGAGTRLSVL.

This clone showed up many times. The chain is built from TRBV30 and TRBJ1-1, with 7 bases that match TRBD1. Germline assignment: CDR1 GTSNPN and CDR2 SVGIG (reference sequence). Unmatched junction bases numbered 6, after V lost 7 bases and J lost 4 bases. The CDR3 covers 12 residues. In nucleotides, the CDR3 is TGTGCCTCAATAGGGGGCATCACTGAAGCTTTCTTT. Protein: CASIGGITEAFF.

The CDR3 is CASSQARGGLYNEQFF. Here the CDR3 DNA reads TGTGCCAGCAGCCAAGCAAGGGGGGGCCTCTACAATGAGCAGTTCTTC. This rearrangement joins TRBV3-1 (or the pseudogene TRBV3-2) to TRBJ2-1; the D gene is possibly TRBD2 (7 bases). Germline V gene lookup returns CDR1 LGHDT and CDR2 YNNKEL (reference sequence). The ends were cut back, 1 base at V and 3 bases at J, with 13 bases in the middle. CDR3 length equals 16 residues.

V and J are TRBV6-6 and TRBJ2-1; TRBD2 matches 15 bases. Germline assignment: CDR1 MNHNY and CDR2 SVGAGI (reference sequence). The length of the CDR3 is 16 residues. The V and J ends lost 6 bases and 7 bases, in that order; junction bases with no gene match: 7. Written as DNA, the CDR3 is TGTGCCAGCAGCACGGGACTAGCGGGAGGACGTAATGAGCAGTTCTTC. Translated, it gives CASSTGLAGGRNEQFF.

The chain combines TRBV7-2 with TRBJ1-4, with D perhaps TRBD1 (5 bases). Germline CDR1 reads SGHTA; CDR2 reads FQGNSA. The CDR3 is 15 amino acids. V dropped 1 base and J dropped 7 bases, with 13 bases sitting between them. CDR3 sequence: CASSLEHRMGEKLFF. DNA of the CDR3: TGTGCCAGCAGCTTAGAGCACAGGATGGGTGAAAAACTGTTTTTT. The whole variable domain, remainder taken from reference TRBV7-2 and TRBJ1-4, is GAGVSQSPSNKVTEKGKDVELRCDPISGHTALYWYRQSLGQGLEFLIYFQGNSAPDKSGLPSDRFSAERTGGSVSTLTIQRTQQEDSAVYLCASSLEHRMGEKLFFGSGTQLSVL.

The J gene is TRBJ1-2, the V gene TRBV12-3 or TRBV12-4; TRBD1 might be the D (5 bases). The CDR3 contains 12 residues. The V gene lost 5 bases and the J gene lost 8 bases, with 12 bases spanning the gap. CDR3 sequence: CASSPPRGGYTF. The CDR3 DNA reads TGTGCCAGCAGTCCTCCAAGGGGAGGCTACACCTTC.

This clone is a singleton in its sample. This sequence joins TRBV5-5 and TRBJ1-1, with D tentatively TRBD1 (5 bases). The CDR3 runs to 14 residues. V gave up 4 bases and J gave up 1 base, with 11 bases separating them. CDR1 is SGHKS and CDR2 is YYEKEE in the germline V gene (reference sequence). The DNA of the CDR3 is TGTGCCAGCAGCCCGACAGACACGAACACTGAAGCTTTCTTT. Its translation is CASSPTDTNTEAFF.

This chain joins TRBV6-2 or TRBV6-3 and TRBJ1-1, with no clear D. The germline gives CDR1 MNHEY, CDR2 SVGEGT. This CDR3 region has 13 residues. Trimming shortened V by 2 bases and J by 7 bases, and 11 bases separated the two germline ends. CDR3 DNA: TGTGCCAGCAGTTACGTAAGAGGTAGTGAAGCTTTCTTT. It yields the protein CASSYVRGSEAFF.

This chain joins TRBV19 and TRBJ1-2; D not resolved. The CDR3 covers 12 residues. V was clipped by 3 bases and J by 10 bases, with 12 bases between them. Germline assignment: CDR1 LNHDA and CDR2 SQIVND (reference sequence). The CDR3: CASSMNSDFYTF. The CDR3 nucleotides read TGTGCCAGTAGTATGAATTCGGACTTCTACACCTTC.